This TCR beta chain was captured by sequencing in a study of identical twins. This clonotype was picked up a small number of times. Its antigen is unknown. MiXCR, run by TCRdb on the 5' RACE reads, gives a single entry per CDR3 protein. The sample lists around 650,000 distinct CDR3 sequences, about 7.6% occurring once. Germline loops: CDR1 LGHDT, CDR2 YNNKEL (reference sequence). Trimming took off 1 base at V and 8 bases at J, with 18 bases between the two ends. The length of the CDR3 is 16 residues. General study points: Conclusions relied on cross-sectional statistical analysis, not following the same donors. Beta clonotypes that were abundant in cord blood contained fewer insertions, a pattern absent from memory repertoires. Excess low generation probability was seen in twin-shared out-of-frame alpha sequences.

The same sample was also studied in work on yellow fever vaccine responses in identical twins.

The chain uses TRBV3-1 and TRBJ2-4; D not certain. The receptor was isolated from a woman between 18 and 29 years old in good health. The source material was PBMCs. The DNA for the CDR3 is TGTGCCAGCAGCCAAGTTGCCCGGGCCACTGGAGACATTCAGTACTTC. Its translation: CASSQVARATGDIQYF. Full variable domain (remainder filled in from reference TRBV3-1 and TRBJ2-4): DTAVSQTPKYLVTQMGNDKSIKCEQNLGHDTMYWYKQDSKKFLKIMFSYNNKELIINETVPNRFSPKSPDKAHLNLHINSLELGDSAVYFCASSQVARATGDIQYFGAGTRLSVL.